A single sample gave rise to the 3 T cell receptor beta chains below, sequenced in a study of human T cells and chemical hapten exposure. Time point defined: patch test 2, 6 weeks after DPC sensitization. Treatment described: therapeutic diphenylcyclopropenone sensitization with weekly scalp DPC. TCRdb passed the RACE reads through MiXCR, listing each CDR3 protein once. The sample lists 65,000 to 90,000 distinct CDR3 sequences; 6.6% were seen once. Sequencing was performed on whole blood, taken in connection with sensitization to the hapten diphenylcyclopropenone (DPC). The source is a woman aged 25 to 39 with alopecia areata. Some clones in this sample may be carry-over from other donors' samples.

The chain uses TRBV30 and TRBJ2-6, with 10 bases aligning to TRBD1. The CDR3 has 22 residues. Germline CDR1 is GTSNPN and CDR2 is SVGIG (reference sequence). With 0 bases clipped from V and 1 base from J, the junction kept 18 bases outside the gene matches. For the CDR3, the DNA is TGTGCCTGGAGTGTCGGTCGTTGGTCGGTGGGACAGGGGTTTTCTGGGGCCAACGTCCTGACTTTC. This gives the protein CAWSVGRWSVGQGFSGANVLTF.

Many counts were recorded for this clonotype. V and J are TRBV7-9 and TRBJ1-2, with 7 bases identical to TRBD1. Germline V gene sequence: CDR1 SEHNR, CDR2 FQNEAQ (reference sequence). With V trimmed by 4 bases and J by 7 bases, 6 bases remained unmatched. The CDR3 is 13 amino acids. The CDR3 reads CASSYLTGTGYTF. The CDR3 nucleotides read TGTGCCAGCAGCTACTTGACAGGGACTGGCTACACCTTC.

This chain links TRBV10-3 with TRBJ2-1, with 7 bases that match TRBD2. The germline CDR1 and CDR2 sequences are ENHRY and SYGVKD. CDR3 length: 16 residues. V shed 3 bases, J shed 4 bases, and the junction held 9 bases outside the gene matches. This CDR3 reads CAISDRGSGVYNEQFF. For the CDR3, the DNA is TGTGCCATCAGTGATCGTGGAAGCGGGGTATACAATGAGCAGTTCTTC.